Given below is one T cell receptor (beta chain) in context. Its antigen is unknown. The CDR3 sequence is 16 residues long. The ends lost 3 bases at V and 0 bases at J; junction bases unmatched: 6. From germline, CDR1 is SGHDT and CDR2 YYEEEE. The data originate from a study of T cell responses to AZD1222 COVID-19 vaccine. Study outcomes and limitations: Among those given AZD1222, only six were seropositive at baseline. Donors in the cohort were predominantly white British and more often female, and clonal diversity was possibly underestimated.

Clones were read by immunoSEQ multiplex PCR, and TCRdb kept only the in-frame ones, dropping some. This table has 100,000 to 150,000 clones, about 90% appearing once. The rearrangement joins TRBV5-6 to TRBJ1-2, with 9 bases aligning to TRBD1. The sample here was peripheral blood, taken on day 0 of MenACWY control vaccination. The TCR sequence derives from an adult in good health. The CDR3: CASSWAGTGPNYGYTF. CDR3 DNA sequence: TGTGCCAGCAGCTGGGCGGGGACAGGGCCTAACTATGGCTACACCTTC.